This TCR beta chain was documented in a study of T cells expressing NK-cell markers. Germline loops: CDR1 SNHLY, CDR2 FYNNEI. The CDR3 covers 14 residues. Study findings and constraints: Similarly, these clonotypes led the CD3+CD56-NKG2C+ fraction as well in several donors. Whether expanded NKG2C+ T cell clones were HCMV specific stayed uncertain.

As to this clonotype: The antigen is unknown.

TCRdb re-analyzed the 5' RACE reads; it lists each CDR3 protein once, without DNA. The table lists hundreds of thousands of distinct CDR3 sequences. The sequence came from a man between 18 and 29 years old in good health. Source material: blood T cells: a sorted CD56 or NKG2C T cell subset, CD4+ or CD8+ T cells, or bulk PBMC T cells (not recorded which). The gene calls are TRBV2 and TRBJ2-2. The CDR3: CASILAQNTGELFF. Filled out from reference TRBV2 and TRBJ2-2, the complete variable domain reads EPEVTQTPSHQVTQMGQEVILRCVPISNHLYFYWYRQILGQKVEFLVSFYNNEISEKSEIFDDQFSVERPDGSNFTLKIRSTKLEDSAMYFCASILAQNTGELFFGEGSRLTVL.